Included here is one T cell receptor beta chain sequence, with context. Its matching antigen is unknown. The data are from a study of T-cell memory formation after mild COVID-19. Study summary: TCR clusters were mostly confined to one donor each. Points from the study as a whole: Second-wave clones reaching peak frequency on day 37 lacked confirmed SARS-CoV-2 specificity. The CD4+ clones that contracted clustered mainly within CM and EM, and the CD8+ clones concentrated in EMRA. A second wave expanding day 15 to 37 was CD4+-biased; contracting clones were balanced.

TCRdb ran MiXCR on the 5' RACE reads and lists one entry per CDR3 protein. The sample holds just over 150,000 distinct CDR3 sequences, around a third seen once. This sequence was found in an adult woman who had mild COVID-19 (a few samples of this study predate the infection). Cell type and time point are not known. The sample comprised PBMCs or a T cell subset sorted from them (not recorded which).

The CDR3 region is CASSFGPGETQYF. CDR3 sequence (DNA): TGTGCCAGCAGCTTTGGCCCTGGAGAGACCCAGTACTTC. This rearrangement joins TRBV7-3 to TRBJ2-5; no definite D call. The CDR3 consists of 13 residues. V shed 3 bases and J shed 4 bases, with 9 bases lying between them. Per the germline V gene, CDR1 is SGHTA and CDR2 is FQGTGA.